This T cell receptor beta chain emerged from a study of blood T cells in healthy people across ages (dated by TCRdb to 2015 to 2017). With regard to the full study: In model experiments, roughly one uniquely barcoded TCR beta cDNA molecule per two T cells was captured by template switching. To avoid experimental bias, donors of different ages were distributed randomly across sequencing lanes. To track age-related changes in TCR beta repertoire diversity, the study relied on deep sequencing normalized with unique cDNA molecular identifiers. Donors were grouped into four age groups: young (average about 15 years), middle-aged (roughly 40), aged (around 60) and long-lived (roughly 80). The study analyzed two additional independent replicas of 1 million unique cDNA reads from the same blood draw for two donors, one aged 18 to 30 and one aged 80 or older. The full study reports these points: Estimates of total diversity based on one million sequenced T cells were considered lower bounds and underestimates. Observed TCR beta diversity per million T cells fell roughly linearly with age, and a significant reduction was already apparent by age around 36. Conclusive comparison of naive and antigen-experienced compartments was prevented by the profiling of bulk unsorted PBMCs. Observed TCR beta diversity correlated strongly with the percentage of naive T cells measured by flow cytometry. Compared with the aged group, the long-lived group had more naive CD4+ T cells, fewer expanded clones and increased TCR diversity, suggesting age selection. Donor CMV infection status was unknown, potentially confounding age-related changes in expanded clonotypes.

Library construction relied on 5' RACE. The sequencing machine was an Illumina HiSeq 2500. A second roughly 7 to 11 cycle PCR used a sample-barcoded 5' primer and a J-beta primer mix. A unique molecular identifier was introduced onto each TCR beta cDNA molecule by a template-switch 5' adaptor carrying 12 random nucleotides. Each sample yielded at least 3 million CDR3-containing paired-end reads. First-strand cDNA synthesis was performed from all RNA using the Mint cDNA synthesis kit, with priming by a TRBC-specific oligonucleotide. Following uracil-DNA glycosylase treatment, a first 18-cycle PCR with universal primers M1SS and BC2_uni_R was performed on all cDNA. The published analysis was carried out like this. For normalization, 1 million high-quality reads, each with a distinct molecular identifier, were randomly selected from each sample. Reads sharing molecular identifiers were discarded rather than binned into consensus sequences. CDR3 identification, clonotype clustering and error correction used MiTCR with a Q25 quality threshold and the strictest error-elimination algorithm. A nonparametric unseen species model with Euler transformation was used to estimate a lower bound on total TCR beta diversity. Using fastp at Q25 and MiXCR, TCRdb reprocessed the public reads and kept productive beta chains. Rows with one shared CDR3 protein collapse into an entry with the most common genes and DNA. Clone size and V and J calls follow TCRdb, not the original study. For this sample there are 650,000 to 800,000 distinct CDR3 sequences; over 40% appear just once. The leading ten clones occupy about 13% of the sample.

V sheds 5 bases and J sheds 0 bases, leaving 16 bases between their ends. CDR1 and CDR2, looked up from the germline V gene, are SGHTA and FQGTGA. From its cysteine to its phenylalanine, the CDR3 spans 16 amino acids. Just the 48-base CDR3 DNA is kept, in frame starting at base 1. In regard to this clonotype: Its antigen target is currently unknown. No much larger clonotype is one base removed from it; base qualities were not supplied.

The roughly 39 donors, aged about 6 to 100 years, were systemically healthy Caucasian individuals from Russia. Ten milliliters of peripheral blood were drawn from each donor into EDTA-treated Vacutainer tubes. Ficoll-Paque density-gradient centrifugation was used to isolate PBMCs, with at least 7 million per sample. Trizol reagent was used to extract total RNA from the PBMCs, yielding at least 5 micrograms per sample. The percentages of naive CD45RAhigh/CD27high T cells were determined by flow cytometry on a PBMC aliquot from every donor. The receptor was isolated from a woman of 80 years or more in good health. The rearranged segments are TRBV7-3 and TRBJ1-1; tentative D gene TRBD1, with 6 bases matching. The sample comprised blood. The DNA sequence reads TGTGCCAGCAGCGCTGGGGGGGGCACTATGAACACTGAAGCTTTCTTT. It translates to CASSAGGGTMNTEAFF. With all but the CDR3 taken from the reference TRBV7-3 and TRBJ1-1 genes, the full variable domain is: GAGVSQTPSNKVTEKGKYVELRCDPISGHTALYWYRQSLGQGPEFLIYFQGTGAADDSGLPNDRFFAVRPEGSVSTLKIQRTERGDSAVYLCASSAGGGTMNTEAFFGQGTRLTVV.